The 15 T cell receptor beta chains given below trace back to one sample, sequenced in a study of cytomegalovirus exposure and HLA in healthy donors. The PCR employed 60 Vbeta primers together with 13 Jbeta primers. Only in-frame clones appear in the TCRdb table, and some are missing; sequencing was by immunoSEQ multiplex PCR. The table lists 200,000 or so clones, roughly 83% of them singletons. The sample comprised PBMCs. The origin of the receptors is a boy aged 5-17 years in good health and CMV-seronegative.

V is TRBV9 and J is TRBJ2-3; 13 bases are shared with TRBD2. From germline, CDR1 is SGDLS and CDR2 YYNGEE. The junction had 13 bases not matched to a gene; V was cut back by 4 bases and J by 11 bases. CDR3 length equals 16 residues. The CDR3 loop is CASSPVDRTSGSQQYF. In DNA, the CDR3 is TGTGCCAGCAGCCCAGTAGATAGGACTAGCGGGAGTCAGCAGTATTTT.

The rearrangement uses TRBV6-1 and TRBJ2-7; D is unresolved. The CDR3 consists of 12 residues. Germline V gene data show CDR1 as MNHNS and CDR2 as SASEGT. V was clipped by 2 bases and J by 3 bases, with 5 bases between them. This chain's CDR3 is CASSEIYYEQYF. The CDR3 bases are TGTGCCAGCAGTGAAATTTACTACGAGCAGTACTTC.

The rearrangement uses TRBV12-5 and TRBJ2-3; 10 positions agree with TRBD2. The CDR3 consists of 17 residues. The germline V gene has CDR1 LGHNT and CDR2 FRNRAP. After removal of 5 bases from V and 2 bases from J, the junction contained 10 bases not matched to a gene. The CDR3 region has the DNA TGTGCTAGTGGTCGGACCCTAGCGGGGGTGATCACAGATACGCAGTATTTT. The encoded protein is CASGRTLAGVITDTQYF.

The chain combines TRBV4-3 with TRBJ1-2, with D hard to call. Trimming left V 3 bases short and J 3 bases short, with 11 bases between. The CDR3 is 14 residues long. The germline CDR1 and CDR2 sequences are LGHNA and YSLEER. For the CDR3, the DNA is TGCGCCAGCAGCCAGGGTCACAGATACTATGGCTACACCTTC. Translated: CASSQGHRYYGYTF.

The chain is built from TRBV5-3 and TRBJ1-4, with D perhaps matching TRBD1 (5 bases). TRBV5-3 is placed among ORFs of uncertain function. With 1 base removed from V and 0 bases from J, the gap between germline ends came to 10 bases. The length of the CDR3 is 16 residues. This CDR3 reads CARSLRGSATNEKLFF. In nucleotides, the CDR3 is TGTGCCAGAAGCTTGAGGGGAAGCGCAACTAATGAAAAACTGTTTTTT.

The V and J genes are TRBV7-3 and TRBJ2-6; the D gene is possibly TRBD1 (5 bases). V was trimmed by 2 bases and J by 0 bases, leaving 11 bases between them. There are 17 residues in the CDR3. Germline lookup yields CDR1 SGHTA and CDR2 FQGTGA. Here the CDR3 DNA reads TGTGCCAGCAGCTTAGGGATCACAGGCTCTGGGGCCAACGTCCTGACTTTC. Residues: CASSLGITGSGANVLTF.

The chain links TRBV2 to TRBJ2-4; D call uncertain. This CDR3 has 12 amino acids. Germline CDR1 reads SNHLY; CDR2 reads FYNNEI. Trimming removed 4 bases at V and 7 bases at J, with 8 bases between. The CDR3 region is CASSVRENIQYF. For the CDR3, the DNA is TGTGCCAGCAGTGTCCGAGAGAACATTCAGTACTTC.

The rearrangement uses TRBV11-2 and TRBJ2-7; D is possibly TRBD2 (5 bases). V lost 2 bases, J lost 2 bases, and 10 bases lay in between. Germline V CDR1 and CDR2: SGHAT, FQNNGV. This CDR3 contains 14 residues. The CDR3 DNA reads as TGTGCCAGCAGCTTAATAGCGAAGCCCTACGAGCAGTACTTC. Protein product: CASSLIAKPYEQYF.

The chain joins TRBV5-3 to TRBJ2-3; 9 nucleotides agree with TRBD2. TRBV5-3 is placed among ORFs of uncertain function. The CDR3 spans 14 residues. Trimming at V came to 10 bases and at J to 5 bases, leaving 11 bases not matched to a gene. In DNA form, the CDR3 reads TGTGCCCTCCGGGGCGGGGGGGCCATAGATACGCAGTATTTT. Translation gives CALRGGGAIDTQYF.

V usage is TRBV10-3 and J usage is TRBJ1-2, with D maybe TRBD1 (5 bases). Looked up from germline, CDR1 is ENHRY and CDR2 is SYGVKD. The CDR3 sequence is 11 residues long. Trimming left V 7 bases short and J 8 bases short, with 11 bases between. This CDR3 reads CAIKGVWGYTF. The DNA of the CDR3 is TGTGCCATCAAAGGGGTTTGGGGCTACACCTTC.

The V gene is TRBV30, the J gene TRBJ1-1; no clear D. With 7 bases removed from V and 1 base from J, the gap between germline ends came to 13 bases. The CDR3 length is 13 residues. CDR1 is GTSNPN and CDR2 is SVGIG in the germline V gene (reference sequence). CDR3: CALTMGSNTEAFF. The DNA of the CDR3 is TGTGCCTTGACGATGGGCTCGAACACTGAAGCTTTCTTT.

The V and J genes are TRBV9 and TRBJ1-6; no firm D call. The V end lost 0 bases, the J end lost 10 bases, and 11 bases lay between the germline ends. This CDR3 comprises 14 residues. In germline, CDR1 is SGDLS, CDR2 YYNGEE. The CDR3 region has the DNA TGTGCCAGCAGCGTAGTCCCCAGAGGGTCACCCCTCCACTTT. This encodes CASSVVPRGSPLHF.

The V and J genes are TRBV10-2 and TRBJ2-5; TRBD1 matches at 10 bases. The CDR3 totals 12 residues. V dropped 10 bases and J dropped 3; count of bases not matched to a gene: 2. From germline, CDR1 is WSHSY and CDR2 SAAADI. The CDR3 nucleotides are TGCGCCATCGGACAGGGGGAAGAGACCCAGTACTTC. This encodes CAIGQGEETQYF.

About this clone itself: One base away lies a much larger clone, so this may be a sequencing read error. The chain is built from TRBV7-2 and TRBJ1-6; TRBD1 matches at 7 bases. CDR3 length: 14 amino acids. J was trimmed by 7 bases and V by 1 base; bases with no gene match: 1. CDR1 and CDR2 (germline): SGHTA, FQGNSA. As DNA, the CDR3 is TGTGCCAGCAGCTTAGAACAGGGGAATTCACCCCTCCACTTT. It encodes CASSLEQGNSPLHF. Full variable domain (rest looked up from reference TRBV7-2 and TRBJ1-6): GAGVSQSPSNKVTEKGKDVELRCDPISGHTALYWYRQSLGQGLEFLIYFQGNSAPDKSGLPSDRFSAERTGGSVSTLTIQRTQQEDSAVYLCASSLEQGNSPLHFGNGTRLTVT.

The chain is built from TRBV7-9 and TRBJ1-4, with D perhaps matching TRBD1 (5 bases). Germline CDR1 is SEHNR and CDR2 is FQNEAQ (reference sequence). CDR3 length equals 15 residues. V was trimmed by 5 bases and J by 1 base, leaving 11 bases between them. The CDR3 sequence is CASSVMTETNEKLFF. The CDR3 nucleotides read TGTGCCAGCAGCGTCATGACAGAAACTAATGAAAAACTGTTTTTT.